This is a list of T cell receptor beta chains from one sample in a study of blood T cell repertoires in COVID-19. Here immunoSEQ multiplex PCR was the method, and the copy in TCRdb shows in-frame clones only, minus some. The sample holds around 290,000 clones, 70% to 90% seen once. The source material was peripheral blood. The receptors stem from a woman aged 45-65 years who had recovered from COVID-19. Both conserved end residues are part of each CDR3. Each record gives: V gene, clone size, D gene, J gene, CDR3 protein, CDR3 DNA. The D gene is left open where the match is weak. For some rows the clone size is stated as once, few or many, or as a class when expanded; others skip it.

V gene: TRBV5-1
clone size: NA
D gene: NA
J gene: TRBJ1-1
CDR3 protein: CASSLHGDTEAFF
CDR3 DNA: TGCGCCAGCAGCTTACACGGGGACACTGAAGCTTTCTTT

V gene: TRBV11-2
clone size: NA
D gene: NA
J gene: TRBJ2-5
CDR3 protein: CASSFAGARHETQYF
CDR3 DNA: TGTGCCAGCAGCTTCGCAGGGGCGAGGCATGAGACCCAGTACTTC

V gene: TRBV9
clone size: NA
D gene: TRBD2
J gene: TRBJ2-7
CDR3 protein: CASSLTGTSGSFDHEQYF
CDR3 DNA: TGTGCCAGCAGCCTCACCGGGACTAGCGGGAGTTTTGACCACGAGCAGTACTTC

V gene: TRBV30
clone size: NA
D gene: TRBD1
J gene: TRBJ1-4
CDR3 protein: CAWSGRDRGHNEKLFF
CDR3 DNA: TGTGCCTGGAGTGGCCGGGACAGGGGTCATAATGAAAAACTGTTTTTT

V gene: TRBV7-9
clone size: NA
D gene: NA
J gene: TRBJ2-7
CDR3 protein: CASSLVGVEQYF
CDR3 DNA: TGTGCCAGCAGCTTAGTAGGGGTTGAGCAGTACTTC

V gene: TRBV28
clone size: few
D gene: NA
J gene: TRBJ1-1
CDR3 protein: CASSSGTHMNTEAFF
CDR3 DNA: TGTGCCAGCAGTTCCGGGACACACATGAACACTGAAGCTTTCTTT

V gene: TRBV9
clone size: NA
D gene: NA
J gene: TRBJ2-1
CDR3 protein: CASSVEEGSYNEQFF
CDR3 DNA: TGTGCCAGCAGCGTAGAAGAGGGATCCTACAATGAGCAGTTCTTC

V gene: TRBV6-5
clone size: NA
D gene: NA
J gene: TRBJ2-4
CDR3 protein: CASSPGHLAKNIQYF
CDR3 DNA: TGTGCCAGCAGTCCGGGACACCTAGCCAAAAACATTCAGTACTTC

V gene: TRBV14
clone size: NA
D gene: NA
J gene: TRBJ1-1
CDR3 protein: CASSPRSVFAEAFF
CDR3 DNA: TGTGCCAGCAGCCCACGGTCGGTTTTCGCTGAAGCTTTCTTT

V gene: TRBV4-1
clone size: many
D gene: NA
J gene: TRBJ2-7
CDR3 protein: CASSQENLVAGGEQYF
CDR3 DNA: TGCGCCAGCAGCCAAGAAAATTTAGTAGCCGGGGGCGAGCAGTACTTC

V gene: TRBV9
clone size: NA
D gene: NA
J gene: TRBJ2-3
CDR3 protein: CASSPRDSRTDTQYF
CDR3 DNA: TGTGCCAGCAGCCCCCGGGACTCCCGCACAGATACGCAGTATTTT

V gene: TRBV7-2
clone size: NA
D gene: TRBD1
J gene: TRBJ1-4
CDR3 protein: CASSSQTGGSEKLFF
CDR3 DNA: TGTGCCAGCAGCTCCCAGACAGGGGGCAGTGAAAAACTGTTTTTT

V gene: TRBV6-5
clone size: once
D gene: TRBD2
J gene: TRBJ2-7
CDR3 protein: CASSPRAGDYEQYF
CDR3 DNA: TGTGCCAGCAGTCCTCGAGCGGGAGATTACGAGCAGTACTTC

V gene: TRBV7-8
clone size: NA
D gene: TRBD1
J gene: TRBJ1-1
CDR3 protein: CASSLMGQGRMNTEAFF
CDR3 DNA: TGTGCCAGCAGCTTAATGGGACAGGGGCGGATGAACACTGAAGCTTTCTTT

V gene: TRBV23-1
clone size: NA
D gene: NA
J gene: TRBJ2-2
CDR3 protein: CASSQSPGLDGELFF
CDR3 DNA: TGCGCCAGCAGTCAATCGCCGGGGTTGGACGGGGAGCTGTTTTTT

V gene: TRBV18
clone size: NA
D gene: TRBD2
J gene: TRBJ2-5
CDR3 protein: CASSPSGRAETQYF
CDR3 DNA: TGTGCCAGCTCACCGTCCGGGAGGGCAGAGACCCAGTACTTC

V gene: TRBV19
clone size: NA
D gene: TRBD1
J gene: TRBJ2-7
CDR3 protein: CASTRDRVSEQYF
CDR3 DNA: TGTGCCAGTACCAGGGACAGGGTCTCCGAGCAGTACTTC

V gene: TRBV4-3
clone size: NA
D gene: NA
J gene: TRBJ2-7
CDR3 protein: CASSEGKGLYEQYF
CDR3 DNA: TGCGCCAGCAGCGAGGGCAAGGGTCTCTACGAGCAGTACTTC

V gene: TRBV2
clone size: once
D gene: TRBD1
J gene: TRBJ2-7
CDR3 protein: CASSRDRGSLLGYEQYF
CDR3 DNA: TGTGCCAGCTCCCGGGACAGGGGATCACTATTAGGCTACGAGCAGTACTTC

V gene: TRBV6-5
clone size: NA
D gene: TRBD2
J gene: TRBJ2-7
CDR3 protein: CASSLASGPYEQYF
CDR3 DNA: TGTGCCAGCAGTTTAGCTAGCGGCCCCTACGAGCAGTACTTC

V gene: TRBV7-2
clone size: NA
D gene: NA
J gene: TRBJ1-1
CDR3 protein: CASSSQGRTEAFF
CDR3 DNA: TGTGCCAGCAGCAGTCAGGGGCGCACTGAAGCTTTCTTT

V gene: TRBV7-8
clone size: NA
D gene: TRBD1
J gene: TRBJ1-5
CDR3 protein: CASSAHRDRTHQPQHF
CDR3 DNA: TGTGCCAGCAGCGCTCACCGGGACAGGACCCATCAGCCCCAGCATTTT

V gene: TRBV9
clone size: NA
D gene: NA
J gene: TRBJ1-3
CDR3 protein: CASSVDGQSSGNTIYF
CDR3 DNA: TGTGCCAGCAGCGTAGACGGACAGAGCTCTGGAAACACCATATATTTT

V gene: TRBV7-9
clone size: once
D gene: TRBD2
J gene: TRBJ2-1
CDR3 protein: CASSPGPSGSSIEQFF
CDR3 DNA: TGTGCCAGCAGCCCGGGACCAAGCGGGAGTTCGATTGAGCAGTTCTTC

V gene: TRBV9
clone size: NA
D gene: TRBD2
J gene: TRBJ2-5
CDR3 protein: CASSFVTSGRRETQYF
CDR3 DNA: TGTGCCAGCAGCTTTGTGACTAGCGGGAGACGAGAGACCCAGTACTTC

V gene: TRBV2
clone size: NA
D gene: NA
J gene: TRBJ2-7
CDR3 protein: CASSLQGGEQYF
CDR3 DNA: TGTGCCAGCAGTTTGCAGGGGGGTGAGCAGTACTTC

V gene: TRBV6-2/TRBV6-3
clone size: NA
D gene: TRBD2
J gene: TRBJ2-5
CDR3 protein: CASSSWTSGSVETQYF
CDR3 DNA: TGTGCCAGCAGTTCATGGACTAGCGGGAGTGTGGAGACCCAGTACTTC

V gene: TRBV19
clone size: NA
D gene: NA
J gene: TRBJ2-6
CDR3 protein: CASVESSGANVLTF
CDR3 DNA: TGTGCCAGTGTAGAGAGCTCTGGGGCCAACGTCCTGACTTTC

V gene: TRBV15
clone size: NA
D gene: NA
J gene: TRBJ2-7
CDR3 protein: CATSRDQDSYEQYF
CDR3 DNA: TGTGCCACCAGCAGAGATCAGGATTCCTACGAGCAGTACTTC

V gene: TRBV3-1/TRBV3-2
clone size: NA
D gene: TRBD1
J gene: TRBJ2-5
CDR3 protein: CASSQTTGQSETQYF
CDR3 DNA: TGTGCCAGCAGCCAGACGACAGGGCAGTCGGAGACCCAGTACTTC

V gene: TRBV6-5
clone size: NA
D gene: NA
J gene: TRBJ2-2
CDR3 protein: CASRGGGTGELFF
CDR3 DNA: TGTGCCAGCAGGGGAGGGGGCACCGGGGAGCTGTTTTTT

V gene: TRBV7-8
clone size: NA
D gene: TRBD2
J gene: TRBJ2-2
CDR3 protein: CASSGLAENTGELFF
CDR3 DNA: TGTGCCAGCAGCGGACTAGCGGAAAACACCGGGGAGCTGTTTTTT

V gene: TRBV7-9
clone size: NA
D gene: NA
J gene: TRBJ1-1
CDR3 protein: CASSLPSNEAFF
CDR3 DNA: TGTGCCAGCAGCTTGCCCAGTAATGAAGCTTTCTTT

V gene: TRBV7-9
clone size: NA
D gene: TRBD2
J gene: TRBJ2-2
CDR3 protein: CASSLSSLAGTGELFF
CDR3 DNA: TGTGCCAGCAGCTTAAGTAGCCTAGCGGGCACCGGGGAGCTGTTTTTT

V gene: TRBV3-1/TRBV3-2
clone size: NA
D gene: NA
J gene: TRBJ2-7
CDR3 protein: CASSSGGSYEQYF
CDR3 DNA: TGTGCCAGCTCGAGTGGCGGTTCCTACGAGCAGTACTTC

V gene: TRBV6-2/TRBV6-3
clone size: NA
D gene: NA
J gene: TRBJ2-5
CDR3 protein: CASSYLRETQYF
CDR3 DNA: TGTGCCAGCAGTTACCTGCGAGAGACCCAGTACTTC

V gene: TRBV19
clone size: NA
D gene: TRBD1
J gene: TRBJ1-5
CDR3 protein: CASSLDRERQPQHF
CDR3 DNA: TGTGCCAGTAGTCTCGACAGGGAGAGGCAGCCCCAGCATTTT

V gene: TRBV6-5
clone size: NA
D gene: NA
J gene: TRBJ2-7
CDR3 protein: CASKPGASYEQYF
CDR3 DNA: TGTGCCAGCAAACCCGGTGCGTCCTACGAGCAGTACTTC

V gene: TRBV6-5
clone size: NA
D gene: TRBD1
J gene: TRBJ2-7
CDR3 protein: CASGLQGLEQYF
CDR3 DNA: TGTGCCAGCGGGCTACAGGGGCTCGAGCAGTACTTC

V gene: TRBV10-3
clone size: once
D gene: TRBD2
J gene: TRBJ2-7
CDR3 protein: CAISEMTSGSYEQYF
CDR3 DNA: TGTGCCATCAGTGAAATGACTAGCGGGAGCTACGAGCAGTACTTC

V gene: TRBV19
clone size: NA
D gene: NA
J gene: TRBJ1-5
CDR3 protein: CASSTLVTDHPLSNQPQHF
CDR3 DNA: TGTGCCAGTAGTACGTTAGTGACTGACCATCCCCTTAGCAATCAGCCCCAGCATTTT

V gene: TRBV29-1
clone size: NA
D gene: TRBD1
J gene: TRBJ2-1
CDR3 protein: CSVDAAGGWGEQFF
CDR3 DNA: TGCAGCGTTGATGCGGCAGGGGGCTGGGGTGAGCAGTTCTTC

V gene: TRBV5-1
clone size: few
D gene: NA
J gene: TRBJ2-5
CDR3 protein: CASRFDLYQETQYF
CDR3 DNA: TGCGCCAGCAGGTTTGATCTATACCAAGAGACCCAGTACTTC

V gene: TRBV4-1
clone size: NA
D gene: NA
J gene: TRBJ1-4
CDR3 protein: CASSQTRGEKLFF
CDR3 DNA: TGCGCCAGCAGCCAAACCAGGGGTGAAAAACTGTTTTTT

V gene: TRBV11-2
clone size: NA
D gene: NA
J gene: TRBJ1-3
CDR3 protein: CASSLKHSGNTIYF
CDR3 DNA: TGTGCCAGCAGCTTAAAACACTCTGGAAACACCATATATTTT

V gene: TRBV4-3
clone size: NA
D gene: TRBD2
J gene: TRBJ2-3
CDR3 protein: CASSRITSGGAGGTDTQYF
CDR3 DNA: TGCGCCAGCAGCCGAATTACTAGCGGGGGGGCTGGGGGCACAGATACGCAGTATTTT